This T cell receptor (beta chain) is drawn from a study of blood T cell repertoires in COVID-19. The wider study: Sites across the United States, Italy and Spain contributed samples from acute and convalescent COVID-19. PBMCs, B-cell-depleted T cells, or T cells were the source of the cDNA or gDNA that made up the material.

This CDR3 contains 12 residues. The V and J ends lost 5 bases and 7 bases respectively, with 8 bases between them. As handled by the study authors: How many nucleated cells were present was estimated from reference gene primer amplification. Using immunoSEQ multiplex PCR, the repertoire was profiled, and TCRdb retains in-frame clones only, with some absent. That table supplies the V and J calls and clone size; D and trimming were determined from the DNA. This repertoire shows some 460,000 clones, about 89% found once; its top ten account for over 4%. The clonotype comes from a woman aged 25-40 years with acute or convalescent COVID-19. The chain joins TRBV12-3 or TRBV12-4 to TRBJ2-2; D is undetermined. Material: peripheral blood. Here the CDR3 DNA reads TGTGCCAGCAGTCCGGCGGTCGGGGAGCTGTTTTTT. Amino acid sequence: CASSPAVGELFF.